The clone carrying this T cell receptor (beta chain) was picked up many times. The sample is drawn from a study of spatial heterogeneity in lung cancer. Time point noted: sample taken at primary tumor resection. Unsorted tumor, nontumor lung tissue or cryopreserved PBMC supplied the whole RNA. MiXCR, run by TCRdb on the 5' RACE reads, gives a single entry per CDR3 protein. The sample has 35,000 or so distinct CDR3 sequences, less than 5.5% seen once; the top ten hold roughly 26%. Trimming took 4 bases from V and 8 from J; bases not matched to a gene: 24. Germline V CDR1 and CDR2: DFQATT, SNEGSKA (reference sequence). CDR3 length: 19 residues.

The chain carries TRBV20-1 and TRBJ2-5; 11 nucleotides match TRBD2. Sequences were derived from PBMCs, sampled at surgery. The receptor was isolated from a female donor with early-stage non-small cell lung cancer. For the CDR3, the DNA is TGCAGTGCTAAAAAGAAGGGGACTAGCGGACCCCGCCCCCCGGGAACCCAGTACTTC. It specifies CSAKKKGTSGPRPPGTQYF.